Below, 20 T cell receptor beta chains from the same sample are listed, as sequenced in a study of T cell responses to AZD1222 COVID-19 vaccine. TCRdb keeps only in-frame clones here, not all; method: immunoSEQ multiplex PCR. The table records over 150,000 clones, about 93% of them present only once. This specimen was peripheral blood, taken 28 days after the second dose of the MenACWY control vaccine. These receptors were collected from an adult who received the MenACWY meningococcal vaccine as a control.

The J gene is TRBJ1-2, the V gene TRBV27; 7 bases fit TRBD1. Germline lookup yields CDR1 MNHEY and CDR2 SMNVEV (reference sequence). The length of the CDR3 is 15 residues. Unmatched junction bases numbered 10, after V lost 5 bases and J lost 4 bases. Here the CDR3 reads CASSPRDRGAYGYTF. The CDR3 DNA reads TGTGCCAGCAGTCCCAGGGACAGAGGAGCCTATGGCTACACCTTC.

The chain carries TRBV5-1 and TRBJ2-5, with D unresolved. From germline, CDR1 is SGHRS and CDR2 YFSETQ. Trimming cost V 0 bases and J 1 base, with 13 bases left between them. This CDR3 spans 16 amino acids. CDR3 sequence: CASSLALGIGQETQYF. The CDR3 DNA follows: TGCGCCAGCAGCTTGGCCTTGGGGATTGGCCAAGAGACCCAGTACTTC.

The chain joins TRBV18 to TRBJ1-1, with D possibly TRBD1 on 6 matching bases. This CDR3 region has 14 residues. CDR1 and CDR2 from the germline V gene are KGHSH and LQKENI. The V end was cut by 0 bases, the J end by 5 bases, with 10 bases between. CDR3 nucleotide sequence: TGTGCCAGCTCACCACCGGGGGCCCGTACTGAAGCTTTCTTT. Amino acid sequence: CASSPPGARTEAFF.

The rearrangement joins TRBV27 to TRBJ1-5; 9 bases line up with TRBD1. The CDR3 runs 15 residues. V shed 6 bases, J shed 2 bases, and the junction held 5 bases outside the gene matches. Germline assignment: CDR1 MNHEY and CDR2 SMNVEV (reference sequence). The CDR3 DNA sequence: TGTGCCAGCAGCCCACAGGGGGCCGGCAATCAGCCCCAGCATTTT. Its protein is CASSPQGAGNQPQHF.

This chain connects TRBV6-6 to TRBJ1-1, with D possibly TRBD1 on 6 matching bases. The germline V gene encodes CDR1 MNHNY and CDR2 SVGAGI (reference sequence). This CDR3 has 14 amino acids. V shed 8 bases and J shed 0 bases, with 13 bases lying between them. The CDR3 sequence is CASVEGQLNTEAFF. In DNA form, the CDR3 reads TGTGCCAGCGTAGAGGGACAATTGAACACTGAAGCTTTCTTT.

This rearrangement joins TRBV5-6 to TRBJ2-7; possibly TRBD1 or TRBD2 for D (6 bases each). From germline, CDR1 is SGHDT and CDR2 YYEEEE. The CDR3 spans 15 residues. V was cut by 5 bases and J by 0 bases, with 15 bases left in between. The CDR3 DNA reads TGTGCCAGCAGGGAGGGACACCGCATCTCCTACGAGCAGTACTTC. Translated: CASREGHRISYEQYF. The whole variable domain, remainder taken from reference TRBV5-6 and TRBJ2-7, is DAGVTQSPTHLIKTRGQQVTLRCSPKSGHDTVSWYQQALGQGPQFIFQYYEEEERQRGNFPDRFSGHQFPNYSSELNVNALLLGDSALYLCASREGHRISYEQYFGPGTRLTVT.

V usage is TRBV4-2 and J usage is TRBJ1-5; TRBD1 aligns across 8 bases. This CDR3 is built from 15 residues. The J segment lost 4 bases and the V segment lost 1 base, leaving 3 bases of the junction unmatched. The V gene's germline CDR1 is LGHNA and CDR2 YNFKEQ. CDR3 amino acids: CASSQGTGRNQPQHF. In DNA form, the CDR3 reads TGTGCCAGCAGCCAAGGGACAGGGAGAAATCAGCCCCAGCATTTT.

V usage is TRBV28 and J usage is TRBJ1-4; D might be TRBD1 (5 bases). CDR1 and CDR2 from the germline V gene are MDHEN and SYDVKM. This CDR3 spans 16 amino acids. With 3 bases removed from V and 0 bases from J, the gap between germline ends came to 11 bases. This CDR3 is CASSLGGDTTNEKLFF. DNA of the CDR3: TGTGCCAGCAGTTTGGGGGGGGATACAACTAATGAAAAACTGTTTTTT.

The V gene is TRBV7-9, the J gene TRBJ1-1, with TRBD1 identical over 8 bases. The CDR3 is made up of 14 amino acids. CDR1 is SEHNR, CDR2 FQNEAQ, per germline (reference sequence). With 6 bases clipped from V and 4 bases from J, the junction kept 7 bases outside the gene matches. This chain's CDR3 is CASSYGQGGTEAFF. DNA for the CDR3: TGTGCCAGCAGTTACGGACAGGGTGGCACTGAAGCTTTCTTT.

The V call is TRBV30, the J call TRBJ2-7, with D maybe TRBD1 (6 bases). The V and J ends lost 1 base and 4 bases respectively, with 8 bases between them. The length of the CDR3 is 12 residues. Germline assignment: CDR1 GTSNPN and CDR2 SVGIG (reference sequence). For the CDR3, the DNA is TGTGCCTGGAGTGCACAGGGATACGAGCAGTACTTC. This gives the protein CAWSAQGYEQYF.

The gene calls are TRBV18 and TRBJ1-1, with D hard to call. Germline CDR1 KGHSH, CDR2 LQKENI. Trimming took off 6 bases at V and 6 bases at J, with 14 bases between the two ends. The CDR3 covers 13 residues. The CDR3 protein is CASSPVGPAEAFF. In DNA form, the CDR3 reads TGTGCCAGCTCCCCCGTGGGCCCCGCTGAAGCTTTCTTT.

As regards this clone: Other DNA sequences of this sample code for an identical CDR3. The chain has TRBV18 and TRBJ1-2, with D perhaps matching TRBD1 (5 bases). CDR1 and CDR2 from the germline V gene are KGHSH and LQKENI. This CDR3 region has 14 residues. V shed 3 bases and J shed 2 bases, with 10 bases lying between them. The CDR3 spells CASSPGTGNYGYTF. In DNA, the CDR3 is TGTGCCAGCTCACCGGGAACAGGCAACTATGGCTACACCTTC.

The chain has TRBV2 and TRBJ1-2; TRBD1 matches at 7 bases. With V trimmed by 6 bases and J by 7 bases, 14 bases remained unmatched. Germline-derived CDR1 and CDR2 are SNHLY and FYNNEI. The CDR3 runs to 15 residues. This CDR3 is CASSVYTGDRRGYTF. The CDR3 DNA sequence: TGTGCCAGCAGCGTATATACAGGGGATCGTCGTGGCTACACCTTC.

The chain has TRBV19 and TRBJ1-1, with unresolved D. Between the trimmed V and J ends, which lost 6 bases and 0 bases, there was a span of 11 bases. CDR3 size: 14 residues. Per germline, CDR1 LNHDA and CDR2 SQIVND (reference sequence). Here the CDR3 reads CASSTKNMNTEAFF. The CDR3 DNA follows: TGTGCCAGTAGCACTAAGAACATGAACACTGAAGCTTTCTTT.

CDR3 bases: TGTGCCAGCAGTTACGGACAGGGGATCCAAGAGACCCAGTACTTC. It specifies CASSYGQGIQETQYF. The rearrangement links TRBV6-5 to TRBJ2-5, with TRBD1 identical over 9 bases. This CDR3 spans 15 amino acids. Unmatched junction bases numbered 2, after V lost 2 bases and J lost 1 base. Germline CDR1 MNHEY, CDR2 SVGAGI.

V and J are TRBV6-5 and TRBJ1-2; D gene unclear. The CDR3 loop spans 14 amino acids. From germline, CDR1 is MNHEY and CDR2 SVGAGI. V was trimmed by 2 bases and J by 8 bases, leaving 15 bases between them. The CDR3 DNA sequence: TGTGCCAGCAGTTACAGGAAAGCGGCGTGGGGCTACACCTTC. Protein product: CASSYRKAAWGYTF.

CDR3 nucleotide sequence: TGTGCCAGCAGGAGGGGGAGATTTAACACCTACGAGCAGTACTTC. Protein product: CASRRGRFNTYEQYF. The rearrangement links TRBV27 to TRBJ2-7; D is perhaps TRBD1 (6 bases). CDR3 length: 15 residues. Germline loops: CDR1 MNHEY, CDR2 SMNVEV (reference sequence). V was cut by 6 bases and J by 2 bases, with 17 bases left in between.

This chain links TRBV18 with TRBJ2-7; D call uncertain. This CDR3 contains 15 residues. V dropped 1 base and J dropped 2 bases, with 12 bases sitting between them. Germline lookup yields CDR1 KGHSH and CDR2 LQKENI. The CDR3 region has the DNA TGTGCCAGCTCACCACTTAAGGGTCCTACCTACGAGCAGTACTTC. Amino acid sequence: CASSPLKGPTYEQYF.

The chain combines TRBV7-2 with TRBJ1-3, with D possibly TRBD1 on 5 matching bases. Germline lookup yields CDR1 SGHTA and CDR2 FQGNSA. Deletions cut 1 base from V and 3 bases from J, with 10 bases between. The CDR3 consists of 15 residues. The CDR3 sequence: CASSLEARGGNTIYF. CDR3 nucleotide sequence: TGTGCCAGCAGCTTAGAAGCGAGGGGTGGAAACACCATATATTTT.

This chain joins TRBV2 and TRBJ1-4; D remains unclear. Looked up from germline, CDR1 is SNHLY and CDR2 is FYNNEI. Trimming took 6 bases from V and 8 from J, leaving 16 bases between them. The CDR3 is made up of 14 amino acids. As DNA, the CDR3 is TGTGCCAGCAGGGAGCAGGAATTATTGGAAAAACTGTTTTTT. Its protein is CASREQELLEKLFF.